Sequencing of this TCR beta chain was carried out in a study of cytomegalovirus exposure and HLA in healthy donors (dated by TCRdb to about 2017). Regarding the complete study: An earlier analysis of some 500 of the donors reported 250 to 350 Gb of sequence data and 100 million to 130 million unique TCR beta sequences from about 180 million T cells. An early release that covered more than 550 HLA-typed donors contained about 290 gigabases of sequencing data and some 87 million unique TCR sequences. Of the 300 to 450 genotyped donors, 65% to 90% were placed in the genetic ancestry cluster associated with self-reported Caucasian donors. The study aimed to test whether cataloging public T cell receptors could reveal signatures of past pathogen exposure. Using immunosequencing, the study profiled T cell repertoires from about 650 subjects and related those repertoires to cytomegalovirus serostatus. A separate validation cohort of approximately 130 different subjects was used in addition to the roughly 700-subject first cohort. To predict cytomegalovirus infection status, the study brought together high-throughput TCR immunosequencing, statistical association of individual TCRs with disease status, and machine learning. A later analysis re-examined previously published TCR beta repertoires from hundreds of donors and added high-resolution HLA genotyping to investigate patterns of TCR occurrence. Rather than using new phenotypic data, the later analysis identified candidate immune exposures from TCR beta sequences and from how often those sequences occurred across donors. An earlier analysis of several hundred of the donors applied high-throughput TCR beta sequencing to assess whether each TCR beta V gene segment acted as functional or pseudogenic. Donor age, sex, ethnicity and CMV serostatus were compiled together with the repertoire data. A later genetic analysis took genome-wide SNP genotypes for about 60% of the roughly 670 donors and used that subset as a discovery cohort. All discovery cohort repertoires had been generated on a single sequencing platform. Class I and class II HLA loci were covered by the typing at four-digit resolution. The number of typed donors differed by locus: 629-630 for A, B, C, DRB1 and DQB1; approximately 530 for DQA1; about 600 for DPA1; and about 450 for DPB1. Because of strong linkage in the cohort, five DR-DQ haplotypes were treated as single units for association and clustering. Across approximately 420 genotyped donors of the cohort, an average of about 240,000 unique TCR beta nucleotide sequences per donor were sequenced, and around 19% of those sequences were non-productive. What the research found in general, with its limitations: While some public TCRs were present in many individuals, most TCR sequences turned up only very rarely across donors. In a later analysis, HLA-associated TCR beta chains showed more clonal expansion and lower generation probabilities than non-associated chains that were equally common. According to a later analysis, most CMV-associated TCR beta chains appeared to be HLA-restricted, and the HLA associations seemed to be driven largely by CMV exposure. The study gave a list of 150 to 200 TCR beta chains associated with cytomegalovirus. The cohort was sequenced for TCR beta chains only, and without alpha or paired-chain data the features that could be detected were limited. The only immune exposure information available for the cohort was CMV serostatus. According to a later genetic analysis, donors in an Asian-associated ancestry cluster had fewer N-insertions in productive TCRs than the approximately 610-donor mean. A later genetic analysis associated a missense DCLRE1C variant with V-gene and J-gene trimming of TCR beta chains, and an independent cohort replicated the association. Roughly uniform sequencing depth across donors was assumed in presence/absence analyses, although this assumption may not hold. A later analysis associated about 16,000 TCR beta sequences with specific HLA alleles at a false discovery rate of 0.05. Because the 87-base-pair reads could not distinguish some IMGT-functional V segments, including TRBV6-2 and TRBV6-3, those segments were excluded. Assigning TCR associations to individual alleles was difficult when HLA alleles, especially DR and DQ, strongly co-occurred. A cluster of highly shared sequence variants was judged likely to represent a technical artifact of the sequencing pipeline. An earlier analysis of approximately 500 of the donors showed that most TCR beta V segments appeared in productive rearrangements either about 87% or about 30% of the time, which broadly matched IMGT annotations. Because counts were too low, roughly 16 rarely observed V segments, including chromosome 9 orphons, were excluded from the earlier analysis of several hundred of the donors. In both the original and validation cohorts, the classifier was reported to diagnose cytomegalovirus status with high specificity and sensitivity. A few of the identified cytomegalovirus-associated TCR beta chains were confirmed in vitro to be specific for cytomegalovirus antigens. Because HLA typing was missing for some donors at each locus, association tests included only the typed subset. According to the authors, the approach could potentially be generalized to other disease states and immunological phenotypes. A further reported finding was that TCR beta sequences accurately predicted the HLA-A and HLA-B alleles for most subjects in the first cohort. Linkage disequilibrium might explain the correlated functional status among segregating V segments, but an unknown experimental factor could not be excluded. A later analysis found that TCR association rates varied across HLA loci, with DRB1 alleles showing the most associated TCRs and HLA-C alleles the fewest. A later analysis reported that several top co-occurrence clusters appeared linked to parvovirus B19, influenza, CMV and Epstein-Barr virus.

Comment on this clone: This clone's antigen is unknown. Per-base qualities were not stored, and no clone one base away is much larger.

The cohort was made up of about 610 healthy bone marrow donors. Cohort members were all nominally healthy when sampled, although unrecorded immune exposures were likely present. The donor was CMV seronegative and was included in the group of under 450 seronegative cohort members. A peripheral blood sample was provided by each donor, and peripheral blood mononuclear cells were used for TCR beta sequencing. The Qiagen DNeasy Blood Extraction Kit was used to extract genomic DNA from the blood cell samples. Library generation was performed with the immunoSEQ multiplex PCR assay. For the multiplex PCR, a mixture combining 60 forward primers for TCR Vbeta segments and 13 reverse primers for TCR Jbeta segments was used. Amplification of the CDR3 region of rearranged TCR beta genes was performed with a multiplex PCR assay on genomic DNA. Amplified TCR beta libraries were sequenced as 87-base-pair reads on the Illumina HiSeq System. Regarding the original processing steps: A later analysis tallied 80 million to 95 million unique TCR beta chains across the 700 or so repertoires, and about 12 million of those chains were shared by two or more donors. A nearest-neighbor algorithm error-corrected the raw reads and collapsed the reads into unique sequences, merging closely related sequences to remove PCR and sequencing errors. V, D and J gene segments were assigned by aligning CDR3 sequences to IMGT reference sequences. For a sequence to be retained, a match of at least six nucleotides to both a V gene segment and a J gene segment was required. A rearrangement counted as productive if the CDR3 had no stop codons and remained in frame with V and J, and every other rearrangement counted as non-productive. CDR3 was defined by IMGT convention, running from the second conserved V-encoded cysteine to the conserved J-encoded phenylalanine. The earlier analysis of roughly 590 of the donors excluded any sequence lacking an unambiguous match to a single V gene segment. An earlier analysis of a few hundred of the donors called V segments functional above 56.7% productive rearrangements and segregating when the between-donor standard deviation exceeded 5%. A statistical classification framework was built for diagnosing cytomegalovirus status from the catalog of TCR beta chain sequences. V and J gene assignment, in a later analysis, came from comparing TCR nucleotide sequences with IMGT/GENE-DB human TR gene sequences. The TCRdist pipeline was used in a later analysis to assign CDR3 sequences and most-parsimonious VDJ recombination scenarios. A later analysis defined each TCR beta chain by its CDR3 amino acid sequence plus V-gene family, and excluded reads lacking a unique V-gene family. As a way to deal with suspected cross-contamination and a sequencing artifact, a later analysis dropped nearly 600 nucleotide sequences that were highly shared and had low generation probability. In a later analysis, a clonal expansion index for each public chain was calculated from normalized within-repertoire ranks of inferred template counts. Generation probabilities in a later analysis came from a VDJ recombination model fitted to out-of-frame rearrangements, and those results were checked against IGoR. In a later analysis, TCR-TCR, TCR-HLA and TCR-CMV co-occurrence was scored with hypergeometric tests, and a repertoire-size bias correction was applied to TCR pairs. In a later analysis, false discovery rates were estimated by permuting HLA or CMV assignments 20 times. In a later analysis, co-occurring TCRs were grouped using DBSCAN, and TCRdist sequence similarity was added for clustering within HLA-allele-positive subsets. For co-occurrence clustering, repertoires with fewer than 30,000 or more than 120,000 public chains were excluded, along with four or five repertoires with anomalous nucleotide sharing. The table was pulled from immuneACCESS by TCRdb, which kept in-frame rearrangements only. Such tables lose some clones; where checked, under half of the loss comes from unresolved V genes, and the rest has no known cause. That table is the source of V, J and clone size, and D and trimming were worked out from the DNA. The sample table shows approximately 180,000 clones, and about 80% are seen once. The ten largest clonotypes hold around 2.2% of the sample.

The germline V gene yields MDHEN for CDR1 and SYDVKM for CDR2. The germline ends are 11 bases apart after V is trimmed by 5 bases and J by 3 bases. Spanning cysteine to phenylalanine, the CDR3 consists of 14 amino acids. The only DNA kept is the CDR3, 42 bases in frame from the first base. Sequencing was carried out using PBMCs. Recombination linked TRBV28 to TRBJ1-3, with TRBD1 perhaps the D gene, on 6 matching bases. The TCR sequence derives from a woman in her twenties or thirties in good health and CMV-seronegative. Here the CDR3 is given as CASSRYRDGNTIYF. The nucleotide sequence is TGTGCCAGCAGTCGGTACAGGGATGGAAACACCATATATTTT. The reference TRBV28 and TRBJ1-3 proteins fill in what lies around the CDR3, so the full variable domain reads DVKVTQSSRYLVKRTGEKVFLECVQDMDHENMFWYRQDPGLGLRLIYFSYDVKMKEKGDIPEGYSVSREKKERFSLILESASTNQTSMYLCASSRYRDGNTIYFGEGSWLTVV.